The entry that follows covers one TCR beta chain sequence. The target antigen is unknown. The repertoire was sequenced with immunoSEQ multiplex PCR; TCRdb's copy has only in-frame clones and lacks some. The repertoire has 50,000 to 70,000 clones, roughly 84% of them found once; the top ten carry roughly 0.6%. It was autoimmune disease history or systemic immunosuppression that excluded patients. CDR3 length: 16 residues. The V gene end was trimmed by 4 bases and the J gene end by 6 bases; junction bases not matched to a gene: 11. The germline V gene encodes CDR1 MNHEY and CDR2 SMNVEV (reference sequence). The sample comes from a study of OX40 agonist ivuxolimab in advanced cancers. Study-wide results and caveats: At 0.1 to 3.0 mg/kg, CD4+ and CD8+ blood T cells expanded clonally by week 6.

The sequencing here drew on CD4+ or CD8+ T cells sorted from blood, taken in a trial of the OX40 agonist ivuxolimab. The clonotype was recovered from an adult with an advanced solid tumor such as melanoma, head and neck, liver or kidney cancer. The chain joins TRBV27 to TRBJ2-1; 8 bases line up with TRBD1. The CDR3 DNA reads as TGTGCCAGCAGTTCCCTTGGGACAGGTGGCGGCAATGAGCAGTTCTTC. Amino acid sequence: CASSSLGTGGGNEQFF.